This T cell receptor (beta chain) was retrieved from a study of molecular identifiers for immune sequencing clone quantification. The authors built bulk TCR libraries by previously described methods with listed TCR primers. A single record per CDR3 protein comes from TCRdb applying MiXCR to the PCR reads. This table has 300,000 to 350,000 distinct CDR3 sequences, roughly 23% appearing once. Concerning this clonotype: The junction shows a germline mismatch at one end, possibly a read error.

The sequencing input was naive CD8+ T cells from blood, with Jurkat cell RNA spiked in. Specified subset: FACS-sorted CD8+CD4-CCR7+CD45RA+ naive T cells. The clonotype originates from a human donor in good health. Some libraries in this study had Jurkat cell RNA spiked in.

The chain's CDR3 is CAWEAGVENYERYF. CDR3 coding DNA: TGTGCCTGGGAGGCGGGAGTGGAGAACTACGAGCGGTACTTC. The chain carries TRBV30 and TRBJ2-7; TRBD2 agrees at 7 bases. The CDR3 runs 14 residues. The germline V gene encodes CDR1 GTSNPN and CDR2 SVGIG (reference sequence).